This is a list of T cell receptor beta chains from one sample in a study of immune heterogeneity within non-small cell lung tumors. TCRdb recomputed calls from the multiplex PCR reads with MiXCR, one row per CDR3 protein. This sample has roughly 9,900 distinct CDR3 sequences; more than 25% occur once, and the top ten carry roughly 8.1%. Sample: lung tumor tissue. These receptors were taken from a woman in her sixties with non-small cell lung cancer. Each CDR3 is given without its conserved first and last residue. A D gene is named only where the DNA matches it firmly. The size entry is marked missing in some rows and otherwise reads once, few, many or a size class.

CDR3aa: ASSLDSSGYEQY
len: 12
j_gene: TRBJ2-7
d_gene: -
abundance: medium-sized
v_gene: TRBV7-2

CDR3aa: ASSQEQGAKGETQY
len: 14
j_gene: TRBJ2-5
d_gene: TRBD1
abundance: few
v_gene: TRBV14

CDR3aa: ASSTDRAITGELF
len: 13
j_gene: TRBJ2-2
d_gene: TRBD1
abundance: -
v_gene: TRBV2

CDR3aa: AISESLLPQETQY
len: 13
j_gene: TRBJ2-5
d_gene: -
abundance: many
v_gene: TRBV10-3

CDR3aa: SAATHEQY
len: 8
j_gene: TRBJ2-7
d_gene: -
abundance: medium-sized
v_gene: TRBV20-1

CDR3aa: SARSGGGRFQETQY
len: 14
j_gene: TRBJ2-5
d_gene: TRBD2
abundance: -
v_gene: TRBV20-1

CDR3aa: ASSLQGANSPLH
len: 12
j_gene: TRBJ1-6
d_gene: TRBD1
abundance: -
v_gene: TRBV7-6

CDR3aa: ASGSNSGTEAF
len: 11
j_gene: TRBJ1-1
d_gene: -
abundance: few
v_gene: TRBV5-6

CDR3aa: SAPLPGFGNTIY
len: 12
j_gene: TRBJ1-3
d_gene: -
abundance: many
v_gene: TRBV20-1

CDR3aa: ASRGSGRAKNIQY
len: 13
j_gene: TRBJ2-4
d_gene: TRBD2
abundance: many
v_gene: TRBV6-1

CDR3aa: ASSEGTASNSPLH
len: 13
j_gene: TRBJ1-6
d_gene: -
abundance: medium-sized
v_gene: TRBV2

CDR3aa: ASSLDQGGTGGYT
len: 13
j_gene: TRBJ1-2
d_gene: -
abundance: many
v_gene: TRBV11-2

CDR3aa: ASSLNPTEQY
len: 10
j_gene: TRBJ2-7
d_gene: -
abundance: -
v_gene: TRBV28

CDR3aa: ASIREIYNEQF
len: 11
j_gene: TRBJ2-1
d_gene: -
abundance: -
v_gene: TRBV2

CDR3aa: STNSGTGGGYT
len: 11
j_gene: TRBJ1-2
d_gene: TRBD1
abundance: -
v_gene: TRBV20-1

CDR3aa: ASILREANYGYT
len: 12
j_gene: TRBJ1-2
d_gene: -
abundance: -
v_gene: TRBV5-1

CDR3aa: ASSPGSSGQETQY
len: 13
j_gene: TRBJ2-5
d_gene: TRBD2
abundance: medium-sized
v_gene: TRBV12-3/TRBV12-4

CDR3aa: SARDAFGWGSYNEQF
len: 15
j_gene: TRBJ2-1
d_gene: -
abundance: many
v_gene: TRBV20-1

CDR3aa: ASSETGTALQETQY
len: 14
j_gene: TRBJ2-5
d_gene: -
abundance: medium-sized
v_gene: TRBV5-1

CDR3aa: ASSLGFSSGYT
len: 11
j_gene: TRBJ1-2
d_gene: -
abundance: many
v_gene: TRBV7-8

CDR3aa: ASSFGGTDTQY
len: 11
j_gene: TRBJ2-3
d_gene: -
abundance: many
v_gene: TRBV28

CDR3aa: ASSLDGSRGRTQY
len: 13
j_gene: TRBJ2-5
d_gene: -
abundance: -
v_gene: TRBV7-2

CDR3aa: ASSPGTASYEQY
len: 12
j_gene: TRBJ2-7
d_gene: TRBD1
abundance: medium-sized
v_gene: TRBV18

CDR3aa: ASTPKTANTEAF
len: 12
j_gene: TRBJ1-1
d_gene: -
abundance: -
v_gene: TRBV7-8

CDR3aa: ATSDPLRGYQETQY
len: 14
j_gene: TRBJ2-5
d_gene: -
abundance: many
v_gene: TRBV24-1

CDR3aa: ASSGTTLGELF
len: 11
j_gene: TRBJ2-2
d_gene: -
abundance: -
v_gene: TRBV9

CDR3aa: ASSLTGQGGFYNEQF
len: 15
j_gene: TRBJ2-1
d_gene: TRBD1
abundance: medium-sized
v_gene: TRBV12-3/TRBV12-4

CDR3aa: ASSIARGAGTEAF
len: 13
j_gene: TRBJ1-1
d_gene: -
abundance: -
v_gene: TRBV19

CDR3aa: AISESRQGEDQPQH
len: 14
j_gene: TRBJ1-5
d_gene: TRBD1
abundance: -
v_gene: TRBV10-3

CDR3aa: ASRPTSGSTHEQF
len: 13
j_gene: TRBJ2-1
d_gene: TRBD2
abundance: medium-sized
v_gene: TRBV12-3/TRBV12-4

CDR3aa: ASSHSNNQPQH
len: 11
j_gene: TRBJ1-5
d_gene: -
abundance: medium-sized
v_gene: TRBV7-2

CDR3aa: ASRGGRHEQY
len: 10
j_gene: TRBJ2-7
d_gene: -
abundance: medium-sized
v_gene: TRBV6-1

CDR3aa: ASSGVNQPQH
len: 10
j_gene: TRBJ1-5
d_gene: -
abundance: -
v_gene: TRBV7-6

CDR3aa: ASSEWQGDGNTIY
len: 13
j_gene: TRBJ1-3
d_gene: TRBD1
abundance: -
v_gene: TRBV6-1

CDR3aa: ASSSYGDRNNEKLF
len: 14
j_gene: TRBJ1-4
d_gene: TRBD1
abundance: -
v_gene: TRBV5-1

CDR3aa: ASSRGCNQLQH
len: 11
j_gene: TRBJ1-5
d_gene: -
abundance: -
v_gene: TRBV28